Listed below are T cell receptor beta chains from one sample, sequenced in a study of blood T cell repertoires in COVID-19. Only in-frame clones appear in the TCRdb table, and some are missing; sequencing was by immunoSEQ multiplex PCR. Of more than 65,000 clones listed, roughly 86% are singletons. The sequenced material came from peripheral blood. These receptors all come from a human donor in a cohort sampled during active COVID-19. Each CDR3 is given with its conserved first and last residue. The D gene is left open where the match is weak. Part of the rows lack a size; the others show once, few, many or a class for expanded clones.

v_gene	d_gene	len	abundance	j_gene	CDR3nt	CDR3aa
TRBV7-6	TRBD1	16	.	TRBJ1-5	TGTGCCAGCAGCACCAGGGGGGGACAGGCCAGTTTGCCCCAGCATTTT	CASSTRGGQASLPQHF
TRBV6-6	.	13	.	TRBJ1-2	TGTGCCAGCAGTTACGCAGCGGCGTCTGGCTACACCTTC	CASSYAAASGYTF
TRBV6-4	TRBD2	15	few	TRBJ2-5	TGTGCCAGCAGTGACTCGCGGGGGGGCCCGGAGACCCAGTACTTC	CASSDSRGGPETQYF
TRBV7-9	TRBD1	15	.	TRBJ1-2	TGTGCCAGCAGCAAGGGACAGCAAACCTCTCGAGGCTACACCTTC	CASSKGQQTSRGYTF
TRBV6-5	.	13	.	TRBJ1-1	TGTGCCAGCAGTTACTCTTTAGAGGGATTAGCTTTCTTT	CASSYSLEGLAFF
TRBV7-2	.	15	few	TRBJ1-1	TGTGCCAGCAGCTTAGCGAAGGGGATGGACACTGAAGCTTTCTTT	CASSLAKGMDTEAFF
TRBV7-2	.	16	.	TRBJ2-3	TGTGCCAGCAGCTTAGCGGGCGCGGGGCCCACAGATACGCAGTATTTT	CASSLAGAGPTDTQYF
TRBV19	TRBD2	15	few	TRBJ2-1	TGTGCCAGTAGTATAAGTAGCGGGGGGCCCAATGAGCAGTTCTTC	CASSISSGGPNEQFF
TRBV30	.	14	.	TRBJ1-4	TGTGCCTGGAGCCTTACAGGGTCTCGCGAAAAACTGTTTTTT	CAWSLTGSREKLFF
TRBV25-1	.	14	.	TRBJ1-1	TGTGCCAGCAGTGACGAGGGAATGCGCACTGAAGCTTTCTTT	CASSDEGMRTEAFF
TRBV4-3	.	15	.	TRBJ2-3	TGCGCCAGCAGCCAAGGGGCGAGCTTCTCAGATACGCAGTATTTT	CASSQGASFSDTQYF
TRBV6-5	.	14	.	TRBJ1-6	TGTGCCAGCACCAAGAGTCGGGGGAATTCACCCCTCCACTTT	CASTKSRGNSPLHF
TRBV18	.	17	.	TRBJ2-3	TGTGCCAGCTCACCGCCAAACCGACTGGCTAGCACAGATACGCAGTATTTT	CASSPPNRLASTDTQYF
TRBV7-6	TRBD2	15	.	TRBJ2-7	TGTGCCAGCAGCAAAAAGCGGGGGGCCAGGGACGAGCAGTACTTC	CASSKKRGARDEQYF
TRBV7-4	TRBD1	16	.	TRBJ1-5	TGTGCCAGCAGCTTAGTAACAGGGGGTGGGGATCAGCCCCAGCATTTT	CASSLVTGGGDQPQHF